The clone carrying this T cell receptor beta chain was detected many times. The CDR3 has 16 amino acids. Germline loops: CDR1 MNHNS, CDR2 SASEGT. With 1 base removed from V and 4 bases from J, the gap between germline ends came to 15 bases. RNA transcripts yielded amplified TCR beta CDR3 regions. HTBI primers primed a first-round RT-PCR, and a second-round multiplex PCR followed. Via MiXCR, TCRdb re-called the multiplex PCR reads, giving one row per CDR3 protein. The table has a few hundred thousand distinct CDR3 sequences, 15% to 20% seen once. These data are taken from a study of Graves' ophthalmopathy and Graves' hyperthyroidism.

The rearrangement links TRBV6-1 to TRBJ2-3; the D gene is possibly TRBD1 (6 bases). The sequence was collected from an adult man with Graves' ophthalmopathy. The sequencing sample was made of peripheral blood. The CDR3, as DNA: TGTGCCAGCAGTGAAGTGGGGCAGGGGATCCCAGATACGCAGTATTTT. This codes for CASSEVGQGIPDTQYF.